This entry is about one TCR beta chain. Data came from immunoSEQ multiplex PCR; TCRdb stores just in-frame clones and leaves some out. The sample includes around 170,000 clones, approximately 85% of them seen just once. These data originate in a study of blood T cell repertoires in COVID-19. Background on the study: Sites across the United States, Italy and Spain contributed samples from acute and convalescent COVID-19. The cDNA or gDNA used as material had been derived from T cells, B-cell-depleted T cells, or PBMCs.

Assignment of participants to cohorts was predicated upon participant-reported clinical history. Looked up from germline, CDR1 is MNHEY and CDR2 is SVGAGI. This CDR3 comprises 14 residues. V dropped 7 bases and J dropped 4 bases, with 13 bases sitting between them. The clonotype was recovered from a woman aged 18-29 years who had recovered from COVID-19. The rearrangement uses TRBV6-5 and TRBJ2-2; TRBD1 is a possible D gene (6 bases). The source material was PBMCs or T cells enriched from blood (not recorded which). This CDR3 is CASKTTRGTGELFF. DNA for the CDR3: TGTGCCAGCAAAACGACCAGGGGCACCGGGGAGCTGTTTTTT.